One sample yielded the 9 T cell receptor beta chains listed below, sequenced in a study of radiotherapy plus CTLA-4 blockade in lung cancer. Sequenced by immunoSEQ multiplex PCR; TCRdb stores in-frame clones only, minus some. The sample yields under 65,000 clones, more than 75% seen once. The specimen comprised peripheral blood, sampled from a patient treated with radiotherapy plus ipilimumab. These receptors came from a human donor with non-small cell lung cancer who had a complete response to radiotherapy plus ipilimumab.

The chain has TRBV18 and TRBJ1-6; the match to TRBD1 covers 7 bases. Germline CDR1 reads KGHSH; CDR2 reads LQKENI. There are 15 residues in the CDR3. V lost 3 bases, J lost 5 bases, and 4 bases stayed unmatched. CDR3 sequence (DNA): TGTGCCAGCTCACCGACAGGGTTGAATAATTCACCCCTCCACTTT. Translation gives CASSPTGLNNSPLHF.

This chain uses TRBV5-1 with TRBJ1-1, with 7 bases matching TRBD1. CDR1 is SGHRS and CDR2 is YFSETQ in the germline V gene. The CDR3 has 14 amino acids. Unmatched junction bases numbered 17, after V lost 7 bases and J lost 11 bases. The CDR3 nucleotides are TGCGCCAGCGTATCCCGGGACAGAGGAGATCCGGCTTTCTTT. As protein: CASVSRDRGDPAFF.

This chain joins TRBV27 and TRBJ2-5, with TRBD2 matching over 8 bases. The germline V gene has CDR1 MNHEY and CDR2 SMNVEV (reference sequence). The CDR3 runs to 13 residues. J lost 0 bases, V lost 10 bases, and 4 bases had no gene match. The CDR3 is CAIGGVYQETQYF. The CDR3 nucleotides are TGTGCCATCGGGGGGGTGTACCAAGAGACCCAGTACTTC.

This rearrangement joins TRBV27 to TRBJ2-1, with 7 bases lining up with TRBD2. CDR1 is MNHEY and CDR2 is SMNVEV in the germline V gene (reference sequence). The CDR3 totals 16 residues. V shed 7 bases, J shed 0 bases, and the junction held 9 bases outside the gene matches. CDR3: CASKYIGGSSYNEQFF. The DNA for the CDR3 is TGTGCCAGCAAATACATCGGGGGGAGCTCCTACAATGAGCAGTTCTTC.

The J gene is TRBJ2-7, the V gene TRBV29-1; 7 bases align to TRBD1. The CDR3 is 12 amino acids. J lost 4 bases, V lost 5 bases, and 5 bases had no gene match. Germline V gene lookup returns CDR1 SQVTM and CDR2 ANQGSEA. The CDR3, as DNA: TGCAGCGTTCCCGGACAGGCTTACGAGCAGTACTTC. It translates to CSVPGQAYEQYF.

V gene TRBV7-2 combines with J gene TRBJ2-2; 9 bases fit TRBD2. CDR1 and CDR2 from the germline V gene are SGHTA and FQGNSA. This CDR3 contains 17 residues. With 5 bases clipped from V and 3 bases from J, the junction kept 10 bases outside the gene matches. The DNA of the CDR3 is TGTGCCAGCAGCCCTAAAGCGGGGGGTGGTTACACCGGGGAGCTGTTTTTT. It specifies CASSPKAGGGYTGELFF.

J is TRBJ1-3 and V is TRBV20-1; no definite D call. The V end lost 3 bases, the J end lost 4 bases, and 4 bases lay between the germline ends. CDR1 and CDR2 from the germline V gene are DFQATT and SNEGSKA (reference sequence). CDR3 size: 11 residues. This CDR3 reads CSASMGNTIYF. The CDR3 nucleotides read TGCAGTGCTAGCATGGGAAACACCATATATTTT.

The count of this clone is one. V is TRBV6-6 and J is TRBJ2-1; possibly TRBD1 for D (6 bases). In germline, CDR1 is MNHNY, CDR2 SVGAGI (reference sequence). The V and J ends lost 4 bases and 3 bases respectively, with 7 bases between them. The CDR3 is 13 residues long. The CDR3, as DNA: TGTGCCAGCAGTTCGGACAGCTACAATGAGCAGTTCTTC. The encoded protein is CASSSDSYNEQFF.

This chain uses TRBV28 with TRBJ2-7; D gene uncertain. Per the germline V gene, CDR1 is MDHEN and CDR2 is SYDVKM. The CDR3 length is 13 residues. V lost 6 bases and J lost 4, with 13 bases in between. In DNA form, the CDR3 reads TGTGCCAGCAGCCCTAGGTCCAATTACGAGCAGTACGTC. The encoded protein is CASSPRSNYEQYV.